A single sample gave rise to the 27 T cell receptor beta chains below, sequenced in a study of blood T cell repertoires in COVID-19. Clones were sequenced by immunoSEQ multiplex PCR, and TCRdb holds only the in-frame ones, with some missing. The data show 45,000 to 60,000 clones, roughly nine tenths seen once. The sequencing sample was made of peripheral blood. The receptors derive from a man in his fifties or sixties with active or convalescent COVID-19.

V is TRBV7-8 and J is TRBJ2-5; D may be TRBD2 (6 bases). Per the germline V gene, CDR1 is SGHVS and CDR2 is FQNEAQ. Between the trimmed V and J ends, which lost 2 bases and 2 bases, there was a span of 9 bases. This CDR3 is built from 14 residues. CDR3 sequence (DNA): TGTGCCAGCAGCTTACCCCGGGAGCAAGAGACCCAGTACTTC. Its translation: CASSLPREQETQYF.

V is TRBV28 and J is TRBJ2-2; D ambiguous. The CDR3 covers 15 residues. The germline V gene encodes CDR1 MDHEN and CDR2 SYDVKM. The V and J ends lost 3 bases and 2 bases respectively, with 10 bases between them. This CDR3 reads CASSFSPENTGELFF. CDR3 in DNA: TGTGCCAGCAGTTTTTCGCCAGAAAACACCGGGGAGCTGTTTTTT.

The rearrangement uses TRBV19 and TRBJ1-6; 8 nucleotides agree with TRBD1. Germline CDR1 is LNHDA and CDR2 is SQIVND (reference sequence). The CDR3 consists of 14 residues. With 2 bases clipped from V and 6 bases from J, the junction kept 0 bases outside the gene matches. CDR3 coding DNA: TGTGCCAGTAGTATAACAGGGGGTAATTCACCCCTCCACTTT. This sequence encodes CASSITGGNSPLHF. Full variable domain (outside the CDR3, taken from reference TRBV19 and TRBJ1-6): DGGITQSPKYLFRKEGQNVTLSCEQNLNHDAMYWYRQDPGQGLRLIYYSQIVNDFQKGDIAEGYSVSREKKESFPLTVTSAQKNPTAFYLCASSITGGNSPLHFGNGTRLTVT.

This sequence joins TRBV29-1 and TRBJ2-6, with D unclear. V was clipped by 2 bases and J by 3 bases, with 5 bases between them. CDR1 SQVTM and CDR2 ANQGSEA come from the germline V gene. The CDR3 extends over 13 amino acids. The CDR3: CSVEIFGANVLTF. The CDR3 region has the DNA TGCAGCGTTGAAATATTTGGGGCCAACGTCCTGACTTTC.

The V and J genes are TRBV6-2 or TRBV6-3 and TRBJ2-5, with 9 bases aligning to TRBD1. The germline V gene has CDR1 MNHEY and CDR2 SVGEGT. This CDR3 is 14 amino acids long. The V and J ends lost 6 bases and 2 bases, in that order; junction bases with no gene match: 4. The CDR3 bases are TGTGCCAGCAGCCGACAGGGGGGACAAGAGACCCAGTACTTC. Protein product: CASSRQGGQETQYF.

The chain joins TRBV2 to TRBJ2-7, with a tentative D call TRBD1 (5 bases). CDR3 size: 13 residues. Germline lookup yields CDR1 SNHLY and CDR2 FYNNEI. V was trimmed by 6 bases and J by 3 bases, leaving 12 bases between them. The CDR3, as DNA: TGTGCCAGCAGGCTCGGCAGGGACTACGAGCAGTACTTC. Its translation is CASRLGRDYEQYF.

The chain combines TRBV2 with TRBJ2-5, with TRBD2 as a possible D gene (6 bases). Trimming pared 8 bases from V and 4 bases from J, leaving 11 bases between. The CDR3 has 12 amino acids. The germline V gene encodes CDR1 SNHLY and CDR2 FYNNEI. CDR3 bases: TGTGCCAGCGGCGGGGAACGAGAGACCCAGTACTTC. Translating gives CASGGERETQYF. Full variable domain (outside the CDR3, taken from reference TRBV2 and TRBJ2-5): EPEVTQTPSHQVTQMGQEVILRCVPISNHLYFYWYRQILGQKVEFLVSFYNNEISEKSEIFDDQFSVERPDGSNFTLKIRSTKLEDSAMYFCASGGERETQYFGPGTRLLVL.

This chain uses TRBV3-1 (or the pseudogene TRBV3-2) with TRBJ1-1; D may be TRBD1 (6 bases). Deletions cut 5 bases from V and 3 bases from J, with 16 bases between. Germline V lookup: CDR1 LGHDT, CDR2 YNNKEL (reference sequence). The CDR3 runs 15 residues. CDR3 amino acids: CASSSGSGEDTEAFF. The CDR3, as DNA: TGTGCCAGCAGCTCCGGCTCAGGGGAAGACACTGAAGCTTTCTTT.

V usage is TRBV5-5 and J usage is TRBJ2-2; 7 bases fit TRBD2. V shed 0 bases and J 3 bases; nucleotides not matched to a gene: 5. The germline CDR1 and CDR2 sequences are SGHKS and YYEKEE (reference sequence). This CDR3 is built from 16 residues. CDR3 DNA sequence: TGTGCCAGCAGCTTGGGCCTAGCGGATTACACCGGGGAGCTGTTTTTT. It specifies CASSLGLADYTGELFF.

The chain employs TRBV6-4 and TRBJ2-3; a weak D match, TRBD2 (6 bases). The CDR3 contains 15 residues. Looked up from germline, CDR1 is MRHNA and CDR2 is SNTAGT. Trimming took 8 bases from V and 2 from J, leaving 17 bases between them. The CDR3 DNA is TGTGCCAGCTCCCAAGCGGGCTACTACACAGATACGCAGTATTTT. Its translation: CASSQAGYYTDTQYF.

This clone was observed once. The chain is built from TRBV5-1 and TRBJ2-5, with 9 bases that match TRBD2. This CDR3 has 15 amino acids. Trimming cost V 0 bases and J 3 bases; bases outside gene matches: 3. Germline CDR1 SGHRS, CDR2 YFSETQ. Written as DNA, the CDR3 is TGCGCCAGCAGCTTGGAGTCTAGCGGGGAAGAGACCCAGTACTTC. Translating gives CASSLESSGEETQYF. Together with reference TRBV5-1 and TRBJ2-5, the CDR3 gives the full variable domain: KAGVTQTPRYLIKTRGQQVTLSCSPISGHRSVSWYQQTPGQGLQFLFEYFSETQRNKGNFPGRFSGRQFSNSRSEMNVSTLELGDSALYLCASSLESSGEETQYFGPGTRLLVL.

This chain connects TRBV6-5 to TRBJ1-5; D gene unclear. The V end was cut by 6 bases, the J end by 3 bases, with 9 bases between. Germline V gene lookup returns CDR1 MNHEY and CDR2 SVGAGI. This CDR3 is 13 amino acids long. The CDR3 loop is CASRSQDNQPQHF. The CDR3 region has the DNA TGTGCCAGCAGATCCCAGGACAATCAGCCCCAGCATTTT.

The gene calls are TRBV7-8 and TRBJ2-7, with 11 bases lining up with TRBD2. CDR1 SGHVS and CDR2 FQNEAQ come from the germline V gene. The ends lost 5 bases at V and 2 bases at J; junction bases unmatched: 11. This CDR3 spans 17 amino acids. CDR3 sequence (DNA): TGTGCCAGCAGCCTTATTAGCGGGGGGGGCAATACCTACGAGCAGTACTTC. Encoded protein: CASSLISGGGNTYEQYF.

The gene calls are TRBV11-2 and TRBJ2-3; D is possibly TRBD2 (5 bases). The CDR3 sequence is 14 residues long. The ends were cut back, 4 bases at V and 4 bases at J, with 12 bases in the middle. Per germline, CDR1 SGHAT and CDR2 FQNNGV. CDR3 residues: CASSSVRGADTQYF. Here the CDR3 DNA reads TGTGCCAGCAGCTCCGTCCGGGGTGCAGATACGCAGTATTTT.

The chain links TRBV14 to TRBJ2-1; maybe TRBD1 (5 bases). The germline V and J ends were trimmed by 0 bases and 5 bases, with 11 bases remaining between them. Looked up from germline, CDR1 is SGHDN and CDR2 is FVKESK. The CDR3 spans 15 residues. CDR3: CASSQDGQGNNEQFF. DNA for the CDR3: TGTGCCAGCAGCCAAGATGGGCAGGGAAACAATGAGCAGTTCTTC.

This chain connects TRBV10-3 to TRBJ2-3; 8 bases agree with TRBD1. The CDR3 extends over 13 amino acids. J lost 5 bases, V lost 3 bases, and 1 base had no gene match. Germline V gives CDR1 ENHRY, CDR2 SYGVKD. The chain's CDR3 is CAISDRGQDTQYF. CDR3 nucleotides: TGTGCCATCAGTGACAGGGGGCAAGATACGCAGTATTTT.

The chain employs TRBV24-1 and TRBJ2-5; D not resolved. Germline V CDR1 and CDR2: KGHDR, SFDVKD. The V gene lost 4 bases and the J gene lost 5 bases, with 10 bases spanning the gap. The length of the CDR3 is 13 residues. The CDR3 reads CATSDTLGETQYF. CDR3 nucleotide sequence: TGTGCCACCAGTGACACCCTAGGCGAGACCCAGTACTTC.

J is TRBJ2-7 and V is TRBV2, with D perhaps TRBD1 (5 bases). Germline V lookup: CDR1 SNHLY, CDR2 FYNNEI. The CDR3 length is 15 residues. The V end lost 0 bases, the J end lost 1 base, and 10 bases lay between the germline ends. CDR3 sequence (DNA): TGTGCCAGCAGTGAAGCGGAGACAGAATCCTACGAGCAGTACTTC. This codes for CASSEAETESYEQYF.

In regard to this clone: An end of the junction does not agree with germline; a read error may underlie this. The CDR3 protein is CASSTGIDITF. In DNA form, the CDR3 reads TGTGCCAGTAGTACAGGTATCGACATTACCTTT. The V gene is TRBV19, the J gene TRBJ1-6, with unresolved D. The length of the CDR3 is 11 residues. The germline V gene encodes CDR1 LNHDA and CDR2 SQIVND (reference sequence). The full variable domain, rest sourced from reference TRBV19 and TRBJ1-6, is DGGITQSPKYLFRKEGQNVTLSCEQNLNHDAMYWYRQDPGQGLRLIYYSQIVNDFQKGDIAEGYSVSREKKESFPLTVTSAQKNPTAFYLCASSTGIDITFGNGTRLTVT.

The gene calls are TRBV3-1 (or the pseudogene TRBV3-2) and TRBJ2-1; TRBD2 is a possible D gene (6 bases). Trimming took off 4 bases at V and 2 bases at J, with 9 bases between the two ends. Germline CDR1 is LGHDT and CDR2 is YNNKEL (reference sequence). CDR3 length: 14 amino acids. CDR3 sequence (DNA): TGTGCCAGCAGCCCCGGGGGAACCTACAATGAGCAGTTCTTC. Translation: CASSPGGTYNEQFF.

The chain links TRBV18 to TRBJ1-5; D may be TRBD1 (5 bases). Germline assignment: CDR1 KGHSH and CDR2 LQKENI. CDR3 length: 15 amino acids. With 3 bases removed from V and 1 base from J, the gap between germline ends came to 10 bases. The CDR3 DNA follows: TGTGCCAGCTCACCCGCGGGGGGGAGCAATCAGCCCCAGCATTTT. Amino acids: CASSPAGGSNQPQHF.

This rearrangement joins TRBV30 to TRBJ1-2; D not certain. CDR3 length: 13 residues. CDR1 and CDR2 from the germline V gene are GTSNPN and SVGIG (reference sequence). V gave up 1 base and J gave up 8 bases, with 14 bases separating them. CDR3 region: CAWSAILARGYTF. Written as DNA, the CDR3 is TGTGCCTGGAGTGCTATCCTCGCGCGCGGCTACACCTTC.

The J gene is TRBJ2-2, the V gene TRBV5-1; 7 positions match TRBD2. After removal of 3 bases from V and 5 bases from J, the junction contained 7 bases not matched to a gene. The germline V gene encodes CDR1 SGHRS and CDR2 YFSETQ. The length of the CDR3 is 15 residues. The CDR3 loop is CASSWEGPGTGELFF. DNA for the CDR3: TGCGCCAGCAGCTGGGAGGGTCCAGGGACCGGGGAGCTGTTTTTT. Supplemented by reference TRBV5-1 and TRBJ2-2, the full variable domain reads KAGVTQTPRYLIKTRGQQVTLSCSPISGHRSVSWYQQTPGQGLQFLFEYFSETQRNKGNFPGRFSGRQFSNSRSEMNVSTLELGDSALYLCASSWEGPGTGELFFGEGSRLTVL.

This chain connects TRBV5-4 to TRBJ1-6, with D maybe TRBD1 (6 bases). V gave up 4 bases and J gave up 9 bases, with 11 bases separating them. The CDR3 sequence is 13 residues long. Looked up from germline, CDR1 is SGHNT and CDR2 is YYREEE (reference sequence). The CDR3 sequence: CASSGGQPSPLHF. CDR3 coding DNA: TGTGCCAGCAGCGGTGGACAGCCTTCACCCCTCCACTTT.

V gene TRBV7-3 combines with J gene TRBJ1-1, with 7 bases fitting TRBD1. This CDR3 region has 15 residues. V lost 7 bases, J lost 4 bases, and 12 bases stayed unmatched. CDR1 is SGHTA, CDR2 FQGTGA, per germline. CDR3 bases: TGTGCCAGCACCCCATCAGGGGGAGAGGGCACTGAAGCTTTCTTT. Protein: CASTPSGGEGTEAFF.

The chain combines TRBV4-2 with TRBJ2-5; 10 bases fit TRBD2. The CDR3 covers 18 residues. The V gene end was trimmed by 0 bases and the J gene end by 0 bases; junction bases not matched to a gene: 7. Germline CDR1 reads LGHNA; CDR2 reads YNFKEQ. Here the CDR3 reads CASSQEVGLAAYQETQYF. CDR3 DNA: TGTGCCAGCAGCCAAGAGGTAGGACTAGCGGCGTACCAAGAGACCCAGTACTTC.

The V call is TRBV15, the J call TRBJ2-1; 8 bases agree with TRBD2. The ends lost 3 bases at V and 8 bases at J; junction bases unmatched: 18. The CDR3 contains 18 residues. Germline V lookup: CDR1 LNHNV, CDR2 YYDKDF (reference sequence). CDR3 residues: CATSRSGGTRDVFDEQFF. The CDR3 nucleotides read TGTGCCACCAGCAGGTCGGGAGGGACCCGTGATGTGTTTGATGAGCAGTTCTTC. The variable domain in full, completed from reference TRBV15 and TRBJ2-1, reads DAMVIQNPRYQVTQFGKPVTLSCSQTLNHNVMYWYQQKSSQAPKLLFHYYDKDFNNEADTPDNFQSRRPNTSFCFLDIRSPGLGDTAMYLCATSRSGGTRDVFDEQFFGPGTRLTVL.